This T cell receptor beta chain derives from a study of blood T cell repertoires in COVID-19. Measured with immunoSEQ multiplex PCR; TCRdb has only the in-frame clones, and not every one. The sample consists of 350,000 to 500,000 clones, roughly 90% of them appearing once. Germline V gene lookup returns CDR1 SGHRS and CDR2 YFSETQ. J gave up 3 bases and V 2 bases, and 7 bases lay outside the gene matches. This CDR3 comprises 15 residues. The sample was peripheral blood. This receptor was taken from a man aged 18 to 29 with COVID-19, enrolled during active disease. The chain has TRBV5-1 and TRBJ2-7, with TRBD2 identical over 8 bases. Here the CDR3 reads CASSLVLAGNYEQYF. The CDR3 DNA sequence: TGCGCCAGCAGCTTAGTATTAGCGGGGAACTACGAGCAGTACTTC.